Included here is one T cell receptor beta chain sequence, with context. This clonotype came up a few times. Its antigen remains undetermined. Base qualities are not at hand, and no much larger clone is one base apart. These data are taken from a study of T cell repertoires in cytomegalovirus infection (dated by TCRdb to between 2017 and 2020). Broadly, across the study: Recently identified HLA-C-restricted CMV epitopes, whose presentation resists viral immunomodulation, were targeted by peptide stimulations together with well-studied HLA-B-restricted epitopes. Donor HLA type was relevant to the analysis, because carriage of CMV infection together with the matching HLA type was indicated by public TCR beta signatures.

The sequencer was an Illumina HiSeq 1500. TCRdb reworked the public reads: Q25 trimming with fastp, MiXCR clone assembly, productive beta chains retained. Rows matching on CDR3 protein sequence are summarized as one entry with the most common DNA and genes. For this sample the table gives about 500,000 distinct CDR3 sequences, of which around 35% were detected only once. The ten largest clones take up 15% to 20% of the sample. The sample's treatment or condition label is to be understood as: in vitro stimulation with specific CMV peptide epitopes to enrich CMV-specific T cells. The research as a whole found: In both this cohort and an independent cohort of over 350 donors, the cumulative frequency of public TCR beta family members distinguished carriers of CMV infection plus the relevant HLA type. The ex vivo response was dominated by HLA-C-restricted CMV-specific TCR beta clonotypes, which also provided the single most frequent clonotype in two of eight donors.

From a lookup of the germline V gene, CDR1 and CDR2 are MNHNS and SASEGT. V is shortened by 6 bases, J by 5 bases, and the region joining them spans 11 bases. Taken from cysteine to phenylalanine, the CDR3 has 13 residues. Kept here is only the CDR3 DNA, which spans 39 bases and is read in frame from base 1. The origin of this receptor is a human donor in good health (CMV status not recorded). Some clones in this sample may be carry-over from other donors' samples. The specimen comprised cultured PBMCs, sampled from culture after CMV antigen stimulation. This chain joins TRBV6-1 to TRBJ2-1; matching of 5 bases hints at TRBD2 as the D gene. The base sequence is TGTGCCAGCAGCAAACCGGGGAACAATGAGCAGTTCTTC. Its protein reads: CASSKPGNNEQFF.